The present T cell receptor (beta chain) was sequenced within a study of blood T cells in healthy people across ages. Whole-study results and caveats: The study found more naive CD4+ cells and higher diversity in long-lived than aged donors. TCR beta diversity per million T cells fell roughly linearly with age. Diversity of TCR beta correlated strongly with naive T cell percentage.

Primed by a sample-barcoded 5' primer and a J-beta primer mix, a second PCR proceeded for about 6 to 11 cycles. Each sample provided no less than 2.5 million CDR3-containing paired-end reads. TCRdb recomputed calls from the 5' RACE reads with MiXCR, one row per CDR3 protein. The sample has about 1.8 million distinct CDR3 sequences, less than 50% seen once. In germline, CDR1 is SGHTA, CDR2 FQGNSA. The CDR3 totals 15 residues. Trimming took 6 bases from V and 4 from J, leaving 19 bases between them. This clonotype occurred many times. The antigen is not known. Sequenced sample: blood. The sequence came from a woman in her forties in good health. The genes are TRBV7-2 and TRBJ2-7, with D possibly being TRBD1 (6 bases). In nucleotides, the CDR3 is TGTGCCAGCAGTCCCGGGACACGGTCTTCTTACGAGCAGTACTTC. Its translation is CASSPGTRSSYEQYF.